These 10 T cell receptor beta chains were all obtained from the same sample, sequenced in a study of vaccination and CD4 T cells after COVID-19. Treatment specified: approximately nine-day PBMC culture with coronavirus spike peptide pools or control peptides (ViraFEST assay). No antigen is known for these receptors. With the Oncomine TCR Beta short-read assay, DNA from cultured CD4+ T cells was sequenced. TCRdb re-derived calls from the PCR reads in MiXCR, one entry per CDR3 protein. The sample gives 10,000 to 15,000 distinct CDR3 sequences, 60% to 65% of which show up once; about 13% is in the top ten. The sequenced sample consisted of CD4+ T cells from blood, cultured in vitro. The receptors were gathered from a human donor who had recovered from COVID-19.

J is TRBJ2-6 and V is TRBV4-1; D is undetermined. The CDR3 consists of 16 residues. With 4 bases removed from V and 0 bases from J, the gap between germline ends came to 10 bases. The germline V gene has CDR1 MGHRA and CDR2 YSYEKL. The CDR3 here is CASSPTESSGANVLTF. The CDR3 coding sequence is TGCGCCAGCAGCCCTACCGAGAGCTCTGGGGCCAACGTCCTGACTTTC.

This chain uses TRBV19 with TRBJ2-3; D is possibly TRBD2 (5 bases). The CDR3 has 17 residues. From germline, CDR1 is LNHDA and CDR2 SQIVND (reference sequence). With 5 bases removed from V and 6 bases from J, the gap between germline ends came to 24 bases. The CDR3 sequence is CASSPRRSGLAQDTQYF. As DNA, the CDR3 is TGTGCCAGTAGTCCCCGGAGGAGCGGTCTTGCACAGGATACGCAGTATTTT.

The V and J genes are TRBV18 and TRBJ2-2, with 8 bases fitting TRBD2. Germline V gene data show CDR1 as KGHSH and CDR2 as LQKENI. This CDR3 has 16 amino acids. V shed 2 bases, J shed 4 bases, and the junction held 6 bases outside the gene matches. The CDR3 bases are TGTGCCAGCTCACCATATAGCGGGACGGTCACCGGGGAGCTGTTTTTT. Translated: CASSPYSGTVTGELFF.

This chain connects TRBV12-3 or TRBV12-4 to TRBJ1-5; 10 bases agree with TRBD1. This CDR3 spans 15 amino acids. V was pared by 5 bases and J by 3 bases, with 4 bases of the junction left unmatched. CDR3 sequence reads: CASSPGQGLNQPQHF. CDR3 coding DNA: TGTGCCAGCAGTCCGGGACAGGGGCTCAATCAGCCCCAGCATTTT.

The CDR3 nucleotides read TGTGCCAGCAGCTTAGTTAGTGGACAGGGGGCTCACTATGGCTACACCTTC. Encoded protein: CASSLVSGQGAHYGYTF. This chain joins TRBV7-2 and TRBJ1-2; 11 bases match TRBD1. Germline values: CDR1 SGHTA, CDR2 FQGNSA. The CDR3 is made up of 17 amino acids. J gave up 3 bases and V 1 base, and 7 bases lay outside the gene matches.

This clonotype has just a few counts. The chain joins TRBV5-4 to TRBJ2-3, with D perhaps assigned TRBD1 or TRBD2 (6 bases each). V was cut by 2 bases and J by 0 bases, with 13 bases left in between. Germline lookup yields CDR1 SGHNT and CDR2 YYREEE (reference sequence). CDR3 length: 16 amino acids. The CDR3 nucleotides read TGTGCCAGCAGCTTAGGAGGGGGGAGAAGCACAGATACGCAGTATTTT. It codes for CASSLGGGRSTDTQYF. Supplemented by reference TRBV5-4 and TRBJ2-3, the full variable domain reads ETGVTQSPTHLIKTRGQQVTLRCSSQSGHNTVSWYQQALGQGPQFIFQYYREEENGRGNFPPRFSGLQFPNYSSELNVNALELDDSALYLCASSLGGGRSTDTQYFGPGTRLTVL.

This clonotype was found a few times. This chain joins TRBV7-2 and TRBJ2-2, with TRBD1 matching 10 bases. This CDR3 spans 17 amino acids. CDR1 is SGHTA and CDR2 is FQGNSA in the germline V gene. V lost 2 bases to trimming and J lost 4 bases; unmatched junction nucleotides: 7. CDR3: CASSLRGTGVRTGELFF. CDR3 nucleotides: TGTGCCAGCAGCTTACGGGGGACAGGGGTGCGCACCGGGGAGCTGTTTTTT.

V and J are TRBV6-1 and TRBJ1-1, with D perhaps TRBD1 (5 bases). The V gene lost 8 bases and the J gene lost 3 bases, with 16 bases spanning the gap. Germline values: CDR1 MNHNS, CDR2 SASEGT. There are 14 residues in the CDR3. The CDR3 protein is CASGKGRIDTEAFF. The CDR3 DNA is TGTGCCAGCGGTAAGGGGCGTATTGACACTGAAGCTTTCTTT.

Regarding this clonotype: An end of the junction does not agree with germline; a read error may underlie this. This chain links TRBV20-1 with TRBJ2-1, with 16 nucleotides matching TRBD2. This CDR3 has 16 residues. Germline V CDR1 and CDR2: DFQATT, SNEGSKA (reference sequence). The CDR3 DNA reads TGCGGTGCTAGAGACCCGACCGGGACTAGCGGGAGGGGGCAGTTCTTC. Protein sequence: CGARDPTGTSGRGQFF.

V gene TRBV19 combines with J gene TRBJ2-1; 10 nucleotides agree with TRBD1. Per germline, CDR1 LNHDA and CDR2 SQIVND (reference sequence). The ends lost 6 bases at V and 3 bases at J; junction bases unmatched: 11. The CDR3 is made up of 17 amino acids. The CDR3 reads CASRMLYGTGDYNEQFF. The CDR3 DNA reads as TGTGCCAGTAGGATGCTTTACGGGACAGGGGACTACAATGAGCAGTTCTTC.